The rows below give T cell receptor beta chains drawn from one sample of a study of shared clonotypes between healthy human individuals. Clones were read by immunoSEQ multiplex PCR, and TCRdb kept only the in-frame ones, dropping some. The data contain around 300,000 clones, roughly 84% of them singletons. Sequencing was done on a sample of memory CD8+ T cells sorted from blood. The receptors were sampled from a man aged 18 to 29 in good health. Each CDR3 is given with its conserved first and last residue. A D gene is named only where the DNA matches it firmly. Clone size is not always given. Where it is, it says once, few, many or a class for expanded clones.

cdr3_nt cdr3_aa j_call clone_size v_call cdr3_length d_call
TGTGCCAGCAGTGAAAACCCTAGCGGGAGTGCCTCCTACGAGCAGTACTTC CASSENPSGSASYEQYF TRBJ2-7 - TRBV6-1 17 TRBD2
TGTGCCAGCAGTCGGACCCGGGACGGCCACACTGAAGCTTTCTTT CASSRTRDGHTEAFF TRBJ1-1 - TRBV6-1 15 -
TGTGCCAGCAGTGAGACAGGGAGCACTGAAGCTTTCTTT CASSETGSTEAFF TRBJ1-1 - TRBV2 13 TRBD1
TGCGCCAGCAGCCAAGATATGGAGACCCAGTACTTC CASSQDMETQYF TRBJ2-5 - TRBV4-1 12 -
TGTGCCAGCAGCTCTTCAGATACGCAGTATTTT CASSSSDTQYF TRBJ2-3 - TRBV9 11 -
TGCAGCGTTGAACTTGGAGACTCCCCCTCCTACGAGCAGTACTTC CSVELGDSPSYEQYF TRBJ2-7 - TRBV29-1 15 -
TGTGCCAGCAGCTTAACGCCCCGGGACTCGTACACAGATACGCAGTATTTT CASSLTPRDSYTDTQYF TRBJ2-3 once TRBV7-9 17 -
TGTGCCAGCAGCCCTACCACAGTCTACGAGCAGTACTTC CASSPTTVYEQYF TRBJ2-7 - TRBV7-9 13 -
TGTGCCAGCGAATCCGACTCCTACGAGCAGTACTTC CASESDSYEQYF TRBJ2-7 - TRBV6-1 12 -
TGTGCCTGGAGTTCAGTACGGCAGGGGGCCTACGAGCAGTACTTC CAWSSVRQGAYEQYF TRBJ2-7 - TRBV30 15 TRBD1
TGTGCCAGCAGCTTCATCCCCGAGGGGGATCAGCCCCAGCATTTT CASSFIPEGDQPQHF TRBJ1-5 - TRBV7-8 15 -
TGTGCCAGCAGTTCAACCGGGACCGAGTACGAGCAGTACTTC CASSSTGTEYEQYF TRBJ2-7 - TRBV27 14 -
TGTGCCAGCAGATCCAGGGATCCTGAGCTTGGGTCCTATAATTCACCCCTCCACTTT CASRSRDPELGSYNSPLHF TRBJ1-6 - TRBV7-9 19 -
TGTGCCAGCAGCTCAGGAAACAGCACTGGAAACACCATATATTTT CASSSGNSTGNTIYF TRBJ1-3 - TRBV11-2 15 -
TGCAGCGTTGACAGGGATGGTAGTTATGGCTACACCTTC CSVDRDGSYGYTF TRBJ1-2 - TRBV29-1 13 -
TGCGCCAGCAGCCAGGAAATAGCGGGAGCTTCCTACAATGAGCAGTTCTTC CASSQEIAGASYNEQFF TRBJ2-1 - TRBV4-3 17 TRBD2
TGTGCCAGCAGTACTTGGGACAGGGCTAGAGGCTACACCTTC CASSTWDRARGYTF TRBJ1-2 - TRBV27 14 TRBD1
TGTGCCAGCAGTTACTCTTTTAGGGATTCGACTGAAGCTTTCTTT CASSYSFRDSTEAFF TRBJ1-1 - TRBV6-5 15 -
TGCGCCGTGGAAGGGGGGGGAACCGGGGAGCTGTTTTTT CAVEGGGTGELFF TRBJ2-2 many TRBV10-2 13 -
TGTGCCAGCAGCTTACAAGGGAGCGAGACCCAGTACTTC CASSLQGSETQYF TRBJ2-5 once TRBV7-9 13 -
TGTGCCAGCAGTGTCGACGTGATAGGGTACTCCTACGAGCAGTACTTC CASSVDVIGYSYEQYF TRBJ2-7 - TRBV6-1 16 -
TGTGCCAGCAGCCCAGGTGACTATGGCTACACCTTC CASSPGDYGYTF TRBJ1-2 - TRBV28 12 -
TGTGCCAGCAGTTCCTTAGCGGGAGTTACCTACGAGCAGTACTTC CASSSLAGVTYEQYF TRBJ2-7 - TRBV28 15 TRBD2
TGTGCCAGCAGTTACCCACAGGACACCTTGAACACTGAAGCTTTCTTT CASSYPQDTLNTEAFF TRBJ1-1 - TRBV6-6 16 -
TGTGCCAGCAGCTTGGATGGACATCCCTACGAGCAGTACTTC CASSLDGHPYEQYF TRBJ2-7 - TRBV7-9 14 -
TGTGCCAGCAGCCGCGGGACAGGGGGCGCCTTTGGGACCTACGATGAGCAGTTCTTC CASSRGTGGAFGTYDEQFF TRBJ2-1 - TRBV11-2 19 TRBD1
TGCGCCAGCAGCCAAGATCCCAGGGGTGCTGGAAACACCATATATTTT CASSQDPRGAGNTIYF TRBJ1-3 - TRBV4-1 16 -
TGTGCCAGCAGCTTGGTGGAGGCGGGGGGGCCGAAAGAGACCCAGTACTTC CASSLVEAGGPKETQYF TRBJ2-5 - TRBV5-6 17 TRBD2
TGTGCCAGCAGTTTGTTAGGGAGGCTCGACGAGCAGTACTTC CASSLLGRLDEQYF TRBJ2-7 once TRBV28 14 -
TGCGCCAGCAGCCCCCGAGGGGGCAGTTCCTACGAGCAGTACTTC CASSPRGGSSYEQYF TRBJ2-7 - TRBV4-1 15 TRBD1
TGTGCCAGCAGTGAATGGGGGGCGATGGAGCAGTACTTC CASSEWGAMEQYF TRBJ2-7 once TRBV25-1 13 -
TGTGCCATCAGTGGGGAAGCGGGAGGCCTCAATGAGCAGTTCTTC CAISGEAGGLNEQFF TRBJ2-1 - TRBV10-3 15 TRBD2
TGTGCCAGCAGTGAATCAGGAGAGAACACTGAAGCTTTCTTT CASSESGENTEAFF TRBJ1-1 - TRBV25-1 14 -
TGCATCAGCGGCCCCACAGATACGCAGTATTTT CISGPTDTQYF TRBJ2-3 - TRBV20-1 11 -
TGTGCCAGCAGCTTTCCTAGCGGAAATTCTAATGAGCAGTTCTTC CASSFPSGNSNEQFF TRBJ2-1 - TRBV5-8 15 TRBD2
TGTGCCAGCTCCCGTGGGCTAGCGGGGTTCACAGATACGCAGTATTTT CASSRGLAGFTDTQYF TRBJ2-3 - TRBV11-2 16 TRBD2
TGTGCCAGCAGTTACTCAAGTGACAGGGGTGACGAGCAGTACTTC CASSYSSDRGDEQYF TRBJ2-7 - TRBV6-6 15 TRBD1
TGTGCCAGCAGTGGAGTCGACTCAACTAATGAAAAACTGTTTTTT CASSGVDSTNEKLFF TRBJ1-4 - TRBV2 15 -
TGTGCCAGCAGCCCCGGGACAGGGGTGTACGAGCAGTACTTC CASSPGTGVYEQYF TRBJ2-7 - TRBV5-4 14 TRBD1
TGTGCCAGATACGGCTTCCTCCGAGAGCAGTACTTC CARYGFLREQYF TRBJ2-7 - TRBV19 12 -
TGCGCCAGCAGCTTGAGCCCCAACAGTGCGACCTACAATGAGCAGTTCTTC CASSLSPNSATYNEQFF TRBJ2-1 once TRBV5-1 17 -
TGCGCCAGCAGCCAAGAATCGGCCTTCTACGAGCAGTACTTC CASSQESAFYEQYF TRBJ2-7 - TRBV4-1 14 -
TGCGCCAGCACTCTGCGGGGGGGCACAGATACGCAGTATTTT CASTLRGGTDTQYF TRBJ2-3 - TRBV10-2 14 TRBD2
TGTGCCAGCAGCGGACAGGGGGCAACCGGGGAGCTGTTTTTT CASSGQGATGELFF TRBJ2-2 once TRBV2 14 TRBD1
TGCGCCAGCAGCCAAGATTGGCTGGACAGGGACGATGGCTACACCTTC CASSQDWLDRDDGYTF TRBJ1-2 once TRBV4-3 16 TRBD1
TGCAGCGTTGAAGATACCTCCTACGAGCAGTACTTC CSVEDTSYEQYF TRBJ2-7 - TRBV29-1 12 -
TGTGCCTGGCAGGGGTTTGGTTACAATGAGCAGTTCTTC CAWQGFGYNEQFF TRBJ2-1 - TRBV30 13 -
TGTGCCAGCAGCGTAGAAGGGGATGAACCATCCGAGCAGTACTTC CASSVEGDEPSEQYF TRBJ2-7 many TRBV9 15 -
TGCGCCAGCAGTGAAAGCACGGACTCTTACACAGATACGCAGTATTTT CASSESTDSYTDTQYF TRBJ2-3 - TRBV10-2 16 -
TGTGCCAGCAGCATGACAGGTAGCTCCTACAATGAGCAGTTCTTC CASSMTGSSYNEQFF TRBJ2-1 - TRBV5-4 15 -
TGTGCCAGCAGCTCCGGATCCAGCGGGAGTAACGTCCTGACTTTC CASSSGSSGSNVLTF TRBJ2-6 few TRBV5-4 15 TRBD2
TGTGCCAGCAGGCTCGGACAGGGGTTAAATCAGCCCCAGCATTTT CASRLGQGLNQPQHF TRBJ1-5 - TRBV27 15 TRBD1
TGCGCCAGCTGGGACAGGGATGCAGATACGCAGTATTTT CASWDRDADTQYF TRBJ2-3 - TRBV10-2 13 TRBD1
TGTGCCATCAGTGAGAGGGGATGGGACGGCTACACCTTC CAISERGWDGYTF TRBJ1-2 - TRBV10-3 13 -
TGCGCCAGCAGCCAAGATGGTCCAGGGAGCTCCTATAATTCACCCCTCCACTTT CASSQDGPGSSYNSPLHF TRBJ1-6 once TRBV4-3 18 -